This T cell receptor (beta chain) is drawn from a study of T cell responses to AZD1222 COVID-19 vaccine. Study-wide results and limits: The donor group comprised mostly white British people and more females; the analysis possibly underestimated clonal diversity.

Germline values: CDR1 MDHEN, CDR2 SYDVKM. Between the trimmed V and J ends, which lost 3 bases and 6 bases, there was a span of 27 bases. This CDR3 contains 19 residues. Investigators merged groups given second doses at roughly 4 or roughly 12 weeks. A note on this clone: Antigen: not known.

Produced via immunoSEQ multiplex PCR; TCRdb's table is partial and in-frame only. The table records some 120,000 clones, more than 65% of them present only once. The sample was peripheral blood, taken 28 days after the second AZD1222 dose. The chain uses TRBV28 and TRBJ1-5; D is perhaps TRBD1 (6 bases). The TCR was taken from an adult who received the AZD1222 COVID-19 vaccine. CDR3 in amino acids: CASSFPPYGAANRVQPQHF. As DNA, the CDR3 is TGTGCCAGCAGTTTCCCCCCGTACGGGGCCGCGAACAGGGTTCAGCCCCAGCATTTT.